Listed below are T cell receptor beta chains from one sample, sequenced in a study of blood T cell repertoires in COVID-19. Data came from immunoSEQ multiplex PCR; TCRdb stores just in-frame clones and leaves some out. The table lists almost 500,000 clones, around nine tenths of them singletons. The specimen was PBMCs or T cells enriched from blood (not recorded which). These receptors all stem from an older woman who had recovered from COVID-19. Both conserved end residues are part of each CDR3. The D gene is left open where the match is weak.

j_gene | d_gene | v_gene | CDR3aa
TRBJ2-1 | TRBD2 | TRBV10-1 | CASTRTSGGPMFF
TRBJ1-5 | - | TRBV10-3 | CAISEGAEPQHF
TRBJ2-7 | TRBD2 | TRBV5-1 | CASSLVAGLNLEQYF
TRBJ2-1 | TRBD2 | TRBV5-1 | CASSLSSGFNNEQFF
TRBJ1-2 | - | TRBV6-5 | CASRVTGLNNYGYTF
TRBJ2-7 | TRBD2 | TRBV25-1 | CASSVRRLATPEYEQYF
TRBJ2-5 | TRBD2 | TRBV24-1 | CATSESGGGASLTQYF
TRBJ1-2 | TRBD1 | TRBV2 | CASSGDSLPGGYTF
TRBJ2-7 | TRBD1 | TRBV5-1 | CASSWGTGKVSEQYF
TRBJ2-3 | - | TRBV5-8 | CASSLGVSTQYF
TRBJ2-1 | - | TRBV30 | CAWSVSYWGASGEQFF
TRBJ2-5 | TRBD1 | TRBV2 | CASSPGTGKETQYF
TRBJ1-2 | - | TRBV4-1 | CASSQGGQKGVGYGYTF
TRBJ2-7 | TRBD2 | TRBV5-1 | CASTPTSGIYEQYF
TRBJ1-2 | TRBD1 | TRBV3-1/TRBV3-2 | CASSPRDRGLGYGYTF
TRBJ2-1 | TRBD2 | TRBV7-8 | CASSRGTSGGAYEQFF
TRBJ2-1 | TRBD2 | TRBV18 | CASSSKGLAGVTSYNEQFF
TRBJ1-5 | - | TRBV12-5 | CASRSFQDSNQPQHF
TRBJ1-4 | TRBD1 | TRBV27 | CASRELTGYDEKLFF
TRBJ1-2 | TRBD1 | TRBV19 | CASKEGARGYTF
TRBJ1-6 | TRBD1 | TRBV5-4 | CASSWGQGNSPLHF
TRBJ1-4 | - | TRBV24-1 | CATSDFGVRLATNEKLFF
TRBJ2-7 | TRBD1 | TRBV7-9 | CASSHGQGAVAYF
TRBJ2-6 | - | TRBV12-5 | CASNRPGLGSGANVLTF
TRBJ1-6 | TRBD1 | TRBV10-2 | CASGTGWDSPLHF
TRBJ1-2 | - | TRBV30 | CAWTSGEYGYTF